The text below deals with one T cell receptor beta chain. Its antigen target is currently unknown. No base-level quality is on record; no much larger clone is a single base apart. TCRbeta CDR3 regions were amplified from genomic DNA using the immunoSEQ Assay, a bias-controlled multiplex PCR. Turning to the authors' computational methods: The number of nucleated cells in each sample was estimated by amplification of reference gene primers within the assay. To quantify the absolute abundance of each unique TCRbeta CDR3 rearrangement, sequence reads were collapsed and filtered. For each sample, productive Simpson clonality was calculated as the square root of Simpson's diversity index over productive rearrangements. The source is immuneACCESS, and TCRdb retained only in-frame sequences with V and J called. Part of the clones is not carried over; for the studies checked, unresolved V genes explain less than half of this, and the remainder is unexplained. For V, J and clone size, that table is used; D and trimming come from the DNA. The sample table contains 150,000 to 200,000 clones; only one count was recorded for 70% to 80% of them. Jointly, the top ten make up around 5.4% of the sample.

The CDR3 sequence holds 13 residues, the cysteine and phenylalanine included. Left in the record is the CDR3 DNA by itself, 39 bases read in frame from the first base. Trimming costs V 0 bases and J 1 base, and their ends lie 6 bases apart. The germline V gene encodes CDR1 GTSNPN and CDR2 SVGIG (reference sequence). The data were taken from a study of blood T cell repertoires in COVID-19 (TCRdb year 2020). Looking at the study overall: Samples covering the acute and convalescent phases of COVID-19 were provided by collaborators in the United States, Italy and Spain. The prospective study material was composed of cDNA or gDNA derived from T cells, B-cell-depleted T cells, or PBMCs. The dataset comprised deeply sampled blood TCRbeta repertoires from subjects exposed to, actively infected with, or recovered from COVID-19. The repertoires were released in a freely available public database intended as a resource for research on the immune response to SARS-CoV-2. The samples were drawn from the first 160 participants of the ongoing ImmuneRACE study and from some 1,300 subjects provided by 6 global collaborators. Sample metadata almost always included a de-identified subject ID, COVID-19 status, age in years and sex. HLA class I and class II types, where available, came from metadata supplied by the sample provider rather than from assay-based typing. The paper's findings and limits, for the study overall: The quantity of clinical and demographic metadata differed by source and by participant and was supplied without curation.

At one collaborating source in Seattle, patients were enrolled during active infection and were followed longitudinally through the course of disease. The collaborating institutions used their own protocols to collect whole blood in K2EDTA tubes. For TCRbeta analysis, collaborators shipped samples in one of three forms: frozen whole blood, isolated PBMCs, or DNA extracted from either of those sample types. The receptor comes from a woman in her forties with COVID-19, enrolled during active disease. The sample consisted of peripheral blood. Rearrangement joined TRBV30 to TRBJ1-1; the D segment cannot be called with confidence. DNA sequence: TGTGCCTGGAGTGTATACGGGAACACTGAAGCTTTCTTT. Its coded protein is CAWSVYGNTEAFF.